This T cell receptor (beta chain) is from a study of cytomegalovirus exposure and HLA in healthy donors. Study-level background: The same platform was used for the roughly 120 validation repertoires as for the approximately 720 first-cohort repertoires, as reported in a later analysis. Findings and caveats of the study: The TCR clusters that emerged in the first cohort tended, a later analysis found, to co-occur in the 120 validation repertoires. As confirmed in vitro, three CMV-associated chains were specific for CMV antigens.

Concerning this clone: Its cognate antigen is unknown.

The J segment lost 3 bases and the V segment lost 5 bases, leaving 3 bases of the junction unmatched. Germline loops: CDR1 PRHDT, CDR2 FYEKMQ (reference sequence). CDR3 length: 13 residues. Clones were sequenced by immunoSEQ multiplex PCR, and TCRdb holds only the in-frame ones, with some missing. The data hold 97,000 or so clones, with about 90% observed a single time. The gene calls are TRBV13 and TRBJ2-7; 8 bases agree with TRBD1. The specimen was PBMCs. The receptor was isolated from a man younger than 35 in good health and CMV-seropositive. The CDR3 nucleotides read TGTGCCAGCAGCCCGACAGGGGTCTACGAGCAGTACTTC. This sequence encodes CASSPTGVYEQYF.